The rows below give T cell receptor beta chains drawn from one sample of a study of read filtering for tumor transcriptome and immune sequencing. TCRdb itself ran the reads through MiXCR, one entry per CDR3 protein. Among around 130,000 distinct CDR3 sequences listed, about 13% were seen once. Sequencing input: a population of CD138-negative cells sorted from bone marrow. All receptors come from a donor at least 40 years old with multiple myeloma. Both conserved end residues are part of each CDR3. D genes are given only for firm matches. Expanded clones get a size class; other rows say once, few or many, or leave the size out.

clone_size: many
v_call: TRBV5-4
d_call: TRBD2
j_call: TRBJ2-1
cdr3_length: 15
cdr3_aa: CASSLVRGRGNEQFF
cdr3_nt: TGTGCCAGCAGCTTGGTTCGCGGGAGAGGGAATGAGCAGTTCTTC

clone_size: many
v_call: TRBV5-1
d_call: NA
j_call: TRBJ2-3
cdr3_length: 13
cdr3_aa: CASSTAPGDTQYF
cdr3_nt: TGCGCCAGCAGCACCGCTCCGGGAGATACGCAGTATTTT

clone_size: NA
v_call: TRBV18
d_call: TRBD1
j_call: TRBJ2-7
cdr3_length: 14
cdr3_aa: CASSRPGQTYEQYF
cdr3_nt: TGTGCCAGCTCACGTCCGGGACAGACCTACGAGCAGTACTTC

clone_size: few
v_call: TRBV9
d_call: NA
j_call: TRBJ1-1
cdr3_length: 15
cdr3_aa: CASSVEDSVLTEAFF
cdr3_nt: TGTGCCAGCAGCGTAGAAGACAGCGTTCTCACTGAAGCTTTCTTT

clone_size: many
v_call: TRBV6-5
d_call: NA
j_call: TRBJ2-6
cdr3_length: 18
cdr3_aa: CASSYPRQRGSGANVLTF
cdr3_nt: TGTGCCAGCAGTTACCCGAGACAGCGCGGCTCTGGGGCCAACGTCCTGACTTTC

clone_size: many
v_call: TRBV6-2/TRBV6-3
d_call: NA
j_call: TRBJ1-1
cdr3_length: 14
cdr3_aa: CASSYVGPDTEAFF
cdr3_nt: TGTGCCAGCAGTTACGTGGGACCGGACACTGAAGCTTTCTTT

clone_size: many
v_call: TRBV5-5
d_call: TRBD1
j_call: TRBJ2-1
cdr3_length: 13
cdr3_aa: CASSWTGLAEQFF
cdr3_nt: TGTGCCAGCAGCTGGACAGGGCTGGCTGAGCAGTTCTTC

clone_size: many
v_call: TRBV7-3
d_call: NA
j_call: TRBJ2-1
cdr3_length: 14
cdr3_aa: CASSFRATYNEQFF
cdr3_nt: TGTGCCAGCAGCTTCAGGGCCACATACAATGAGCAGTTCTTC

clone_size: many
v_call: TRBV6-1
d_call: NA
j_call: TRBJ1-2
cdr3_length: 15
cdr3_aa: CASSGRRAGGYGYTF
cdr3_nt: TGTGCCAGCAGTGGGCGCCGGGCCGGGGGATATGGCTACACCTTC

clone_size: many
v_call: TRBV30
d_call: NA
j_call: TRBJ1-1
cdr3_length: 11
cdr3_aa: CAWSEGTQAFF
cdr3_nt: TGTGCCTGGAGTGAGGGGACGCAAGCTTTCTTT

clone_size: NA
v_call: TRBV9
d_call: TRBD2
j_call: TRBJ2-7
cdr3_length: 15
cdr3_aa: CASSSWGEGRYEQYF
cdr3_nt: TGTGCCAGCAGCTCCTGGGGGGAGGGCCGCTACGAGCAGTACTTC

clone_size: NA
v_call: TRBV20-1
d_call: NA
j_call: TRBJ2-2
cdr3_length: 15
cdr3_aa: CSVPLRGANTGELFF
cdr3_nt: TGCAGTGTCCCGCTACGAGGGGCTAACACCGGGGAGCTGTTTTTT

clone_size: NA
v_call: TRBV12-3/TRBV12-4
d_call: TRBD1
j_call: TRBJ1-1
cdr3_length: 15
cdr3_aa: CASTPQGALNTEAFF
cdr3_nt: TGTGCCAGCACCCCGCAGGGGGCCCTGAACACTGAAGCTTTCTTT

clone_size: many
v_call: TRBV7-2
d_call: NA
j_call: TRBJ2-7
cdr3_length: 14
cdr3_aa: CASNRGGTSYEQYF
cdr3_nt: TGTGCCAGCAATCGGGGAGGGACATCCTACGAGCAGTACTTC

clone_size: many
v_call: TRBV5-4
d_call: TRBD1
j_call: TRBJ2-7
cdr3_length: 15
cdr3_aa: CASSAGTGDTYEQYF
cdr3_nt: TGTGCCAGCAGTGCCGGGACAGGGGACACCTACGAGCAGTACTTC

clone_size: many
v_call: TRBV12-5
d_call: NA
j_call: TRBJ2-7
cdr3_length: 11
cdr3_aa: CASGLNYEQYF
cdr3_nt: TGTGCTAGTGGTTTAAACTACGAGCAGTACTTC

clone_size: many
v_call: TRBV12-3/TRBV12-4
d_call: NA
j_call: TRBJ2-3
cdr3_length: 15
cdr3_aa: CASSPTLGRTDTQYF
cdr3_nt: TGTGCCAGCAGTCCGACTCTGGGGAGAACAGATACGCAGTATTTT

clone_size: many
v_call: TRBV6-2/TRBV6-3
d_call: TRBD1
j_call: TRBJ2-2
cdr3_length: 18
cdr3_aa: CASSYSLRTGSNTGELFF
cdr3_nt: TGTGCCAGCAGTTACTCCCTCAGGACAGGTTCGAACACCGGGGAGCTGTTTTTT

clone_size: many
v_call: TRBV7-2
d_call: TRBD1
j_call: TRBJ2-5
cdr3_length: 14
cdr3_aa: CASSTTGNQETQYF
cdr3_nt: TGTGCCAGCAGCACGACAGGGAACCAAGAGACCCAGTACTTC

clone_size: many
v_call: TRBV20-1
d_call: TRBD2
j_call: TRBJ2-1
cdr3_length: 14
cdr3_aa: CSAGGGSGSFEQFF
cdr3_nt: TGCAGTGCTGGGGGGGGTAGCGGGAGCTTTGAGCAGTTCTTC

clone_size: many
v_call: TRBV20-1
d_call: TRBD1
j_call: TRBJ2-4
cdr3_length: 16
cdr3_aa: CSASVKGQLAKNIQYF
cdr3_nt: TGCAGTGCTAGTGTTAAGGGACAGCTAGCCAAAAACATTCAGTACTTC

clone_size: many
v_call: TRBV20-1
d_call: TRBD2
j_call: TRBJ2-2
cdr3_length: 17
cdr3_aa: CSATRRTSGSTNGELFF
cdr3_nt: TGCAGTGCTACGAGGAGGACTAGCGGGAGTACTAATGGGGAGCTGTTTTTT

clone_size: many
v_call: TRBV7-9
d_call: TRBD1
j_call: TRBJ2-3
cdr3_length: 14
cdr3_aa: CATLQGAPTDTQYF
cdr3_nt: TGTGCCACCTTACAGGGGGCCCCCACAGATACGCAGTATTTT

clone_size: many
v_call: TRBV7-2
d_call: TRBD2
j_call: TRBJ2-7
cdr3_length: 14
cdr3_aa: CASSPGLGSYEQYF
cdr3_nt: TGTGCCAGCAGCCCGGGACTAGGCTCCTACGAGCAGTACTTC

clone_size: many
v_call: TRBV29-1
d_call: TRBD2
j_call: TRBJ2-7
cdr3_length: 14
cdr3_aa: CSVGPSGTSYEQYF
cdr3_nt: TGCAGCGTTGGTCCTAGCGGGACCTCCTACGAGCAGTACTTC

clone_size: many
v_call: TRBV12-3/TRBV12-4
d_call: NA
j_call: TRBJ2-2
cdr3_length: 14
cdr3_aa: CASSLRENTGELFF
cdr3_nt: TGTGCCAGCAGTTTAAGGGAAAACACCGGGGAGCTGTTTTTT

clone_size: few
v_call: TRBV20-1
d_call: TRBD2
j_call: TRBJ2-5
cdr3_length: 14
cdr3_aa: CSALGLASGETQYF
cdr3_nt: TGCAGTGCTCTTGGACTAGCGTCCGGTGAGACCCAGTACTTC

clone_size: many
v_call: TRBV5-1
d_call: NA
j_call: TRBJ1-1
cdr3_length: 13
cdr3_aa: CASSRGGVTEAFF
cdr3_nt: TGCGCCAGCAGTCGGGGGGGAGTCACTGAAGCTTTCTTT

clone_size: NA
v_call: TRBV6-5
d_call: NA
j_call: TRBJ2-5
cdr3_length: 14
cdr3_aa: CASSLADLQEAQYF
cdr3_nt: TGTGCCAGCAGCCTGGCAGACCTCCAAGAGGCCCAGTACTTC

clone_size: many
v_call: TRBV27
d_call: NA
j_call: TRBJ2-6
cdr3_length: 13
cdr3_aa: CASRGHGANVLTF
cdr3_nt: TGTGCCAGCAGGGGACATGGGGCCAACGTCCTGACTTTC

clone_size: NA
v_call: TRBV12-3/TRBV12-4
d_call: TRBD2
j_call: TRBJ2-3
cdr3_length: 18
cdr3_aa: CASSISPTTSGDTDTQYF
cdr3_nt: TGTGCCAGCAGTATCTCCCCCACGACTAGCGGAGACACAGATACGCAGTATTTT

clone_size: many
v_call: TRBV19
d_call: NA
j_call: TRBJ1-1
cdr3_length: 13
cdr3_aa: CASSIGRNTEAFF
cdr3_nt: TGTGCCAGTAGTATCGGGAGGAACACTGAAGCTTTCTTT

clone_size: many
v_call: TRBV7-2
d_call: TRBD1
j_call: TRBJ1-1
cdr3_length: 16
cdr3_aa: CASSSGQGASQREAFF
cdr3_nt: TGTGCCAGCAGCTCGGGACAGGGGGCTTCCCAGCGTGAAGCTTTCTTT

clone_size: many
v_call: TRBV30
d_call: NA
j_call: TRBJ1-5
cdr3_length: 12
cdr3_aa: CAWSMGDQPQHF
cdr3_nt: TGTGCCTGGAGTATGGGGGATCAGCCCCAGCATTTT

clone_size: many
v_call: TRBV7-2
d_call: NA
j_call: TRBJ2-1
cdr3_length: 12
cdr3_aa: CASGARGNEQFF
cdr3_nt: TGTGCCAGCGGAGCCAGGGGCAATGAGCAGTTCTTC

clone_size: few
v_call: TRBV11-2
d_call: NA
j_call: TRBJ2-3
cdr3_length: 15
cdr3_aa: CASSQVQGYADTQYF
cdr3_nt: TGTGCCAGCAGCCAGGTCCAGGGATACGCAGATACGCAGTATTTT

clone_size: few
v_call: TRBV5-4
d_call: NA
j_call: TRBJ1-6
cdr3_length: 14
cdr3_aa: CASSLRVYNSPLHF
cdr3_nt: TGTGCCAGCAGCTTAAGGGTATATAATTCACCCCTCCACTTT

clone_size: NA
v_call: TRBV7-2
d_call: NA
j_call: TRBJ1-6
cdr3_length: 14
cdr3_aa: CASSPGSNIGTLHF
cdr3_nt: TGTGCCAGCAGCCCCGGGTCCAATATAGGGACCCTCCACTTT

clone_size: many
v_call: TRBV20-1
d_call: NA
j_call: TRBJ2-1
cdr3_length: 10
cdr3_aa: CSAATNEQFF
cdr3_nt: TGCAGTGCCGCCACCAATGAGCAGTTCTTC

clone_size: NA
v_call: TRBV10-3
d_call: NA
j_call: TRBJ2-7
cdr3_length: 14
cdr3_aa: CAISESGRDHEQYF
cdr3_nt: TGTGCCATCAGTGAGTCTGGCAGGGACCACGAGCAGTACTTC

clone_size: many
v_call: TRBV18
d_call: TRBD1
j_call: TRBJ2-5
cdr3_length: 15
cdr3_aa: CASLSTGAGQETQYF
cdr3_nt: TGTGCCAGCTTATCGACAGGGGCCGGACAAGAGACCCAGTACTTC

clone_size: many
v_call: TRBV20-1
d_call: NA
j_call: TRBJ1-1
cdr3_length: 15
cdr3_aa: CSARVDQNFNTEAFF
cdr3_nt: TGCAGTGCTAGAGTCGACCAAAATTTTAACACTGAAGCTTTCTTT

clone_size: NA
v_call: TRBV7-7
d_call: NA
j_call: TRBJ2-7
cdr3_length: 17
cdr3_aa: CASSPGGVRGSPYEQYF
cdr3_nt: TGTGCCAGCAGCCCAGGCGGTGTGCGGGGCAGCCCCTACGAGCAGTACTTC

clone_size: NA
v_call: TRBV4-1
d_call: TRBD1
j_call: TRBJ2-7
cdr3_length: 17
cdr3_aa: CASSQGFRTGNDHEQYF
cdr3_nt: TGCGCCAGCAGCCAAGGATTTAGGACAGGGAACGACCACGAGCAGTACTTC

clone_size: NA
v_call: TRBV7-9
d_call: TRBD1
j_call: TRBJ2-2
cdr3_length: 16
cdr3_aa: CASSLPGTGGTGELLF
cdr3_nt: TGTGCCAGCAGCCTCCCCGGGACAGGGGGAACCGGGGAGCTGCTTTTT

clone_size: many
v_call: TRBV12-3/TRBV12-4
d_call: TRBD1
j_call: TRBJ1-1
cdr3_length: 13
cdr3_aa: CASSQGARVEAFF
cdr3_nt: TGTGCCAGCAGTCAGGGGGCTCGGGTTGAAGCTTTCTTT

clone_size: many
v_call: TRBV30
d_call: NA
j_call: TRBJ1-1
cdr3_length: 12
cdr3_aa: CAWDEQVPEAFF
cdr3_nt: TGTGCCTGGGATGAACAGGTCCCGGAGGCTTTCTTT

clone_size: many
v_call: TRBV4-1
d_call: NA
j_call: TRBJ1-5
cdr3_length: 15
cdr3_aa: CASSLKWGEDQPQHF
cdr3_nt: TGCGCCAGCAGCCTTAAGTGGGGGGAGGATCAGCCCCAGCATTTT

clone_size: NA
v_call: TRBV30
d_call: NA
j_call: TRBJ2-1
cdr3_length: 15
cdr3_aa: CAWIKGWSSYNEQFF
cdr3_nt: TGTGCCTGGATTAAGGGGTGGAGCTCCTACAATGAGCAGTTCTTC

clone_size: many
v_call: TRBV5-6
d_call: NA
j_call: TRBJ2-1
cdr3_length: 14
cdr3_aa: CASSSEVPGYEQFF
cdr3_nt: TGTGCCAGCAGCTCGGAGGTCCCAGGATATGAGCAGTTCTTC

clone_size: many
v_call: TRBV6-5
d_call: NA
j_call: TRBJ1-1
cdr3_length: 15
cdr3_aa: CASSYSGRRNTEAFF
cdr3_nt: TGTGCCAGCAGTTACTCGGGGCGGCGGAACACTGAAGCTTTCTTT

clone_size: many
v_call: TRBV12-3/TRBV12-4
d_call: NA
j_call: TRBJ1-1
cdr3_length: 14
cdr3_aa: CASSFRGGNTEAFF
cdr3_nt: TGTGCCAGCAGTTTCCGCGGGGGTAACACTGAAGCTTTCTTT

clone_size: many
v_call: TRBV4-1
d_call: TRBD1
j_call: TRBJ2-5
cdr3_length: 14
cdr3_aa: CASSQDRGIETQYF
cdr3_nt: TGCGCCAGCAGCCAGGACAGGGGGATCGAGACCCAGTACTTC

clone_size: NA
v_call: TRBV20-1
d_call: TRBD2
j_call: TRBJ2-7
cdr3_length: 16
cdr3_aa: CSARASGLAGTYEQYF
cdr3_nt: TGCAGTGCTAGAGCTTCGGGACTAGCGGGGACTTACGAGCAGTACTTC

clone_size: many
v_call: TRBV6-2/TRBV6-3
d_call: TRBD2
j_call: TRBJ2-2
cdr3_length: 17
cdr3_aa: CASSYLLRGRASGELFF
cdr3_nt: TGTGCCAGCAGTTATCTCCTTCGAGGGAGGGCCTCCGGGGAGCTGTTTTTT

clone_size: many
v_call: TRBV7-2
d_call: NA
j_call: TRBJ2-3
cdr3_length: 15
cdr3_aa: CASSLPWSRRDTQYF
cdr3_nt: TGTGCCAGCAGCCTACCGTGGTCCAGGCGAGATACGCAGTATTTT

clone_size: many
v_call: TRBV7-3
d_call: TRBD2
j_call: TRBJ2-1
cdr3_length: 13
cdr3_aa: CASSSRTSVEQFF
cdr3_nt: TGTGCCAGCAGCTCCCGGACTAGCGTTGAGCAGTTCTTC

clone_size: many
v_call: TRBV28
d_call: NA
j_call: TRBJ2-5
cdr3_length: 10
cdr3_aa: CASKLETQYF
cdr3_nt: TGTGCCAGCAAGTTGGAGACCCAGTACTTC

clone_size: NA
v_call: TRBV11-1
d_call: NA
j_call: TRBJ2-7
cdr3_length: 13
cdr3_aa: CASSLGLLYEQYF
cdr3_nt: TGTGCCAGCAGTTTAGGACTCCTCTACGAGCAGTACTTC